These 25 T cell receptor beta chains were all obtained from the same sample, sequenced in a study of cytomegalovirus exposure and HLA in healthy donors. Only in-frame clones appear in the TCRdb table, and some are missing; sequencing was by immunoSEQ multiplex PCR. Here the sample spans roughly 47,000 clones, over 85% being singletons. Sequencing used PBMCs. These receptors were taken from a woman aged 18 to 35 in good health and CMV-seronegative.

The genes are TRBV5-4 and TRBJ2-7; TRBD2 might be the D (5 bases). Germline CDR1 and CDR2: SGHNT and YYREEE (reference sequence). This CDR3 is built from 14 residues. Trimming removed 9 bases at V and 0 bases at J, with 16 bases between. CDR3 bases: TGTGCCATTGCTCCTAGCCTGAGCTCCTACGAGCAGTACTTC. Protein product: CAIAPSLSSYEQYF. Full variable domain (missing parts from reference TRBV5-4 and TRBJ2-7): ETGVTQSPTHLIKTRGQQVTLRCSSQSGHNTVSWYQQALGQGPQFIFQYYREEENGRGNFPPRFSGLQFPNYSSELNVNALELDDSALYLCAIAPSLSSYEQYFGPGTRLTVT.

The gene calls are TRBV6-5 and TRBJ2-7, with TRBD1 matching 8 bases. V shed 6 bases and J 5 bases; nucleotides not matched to a gene: 9. CDR1 is MNHEY and CDR2 is SVGAGI in the germline V gene. This CDR3 contains 14 residues. CDR3 sequence reads: CASSTRDRRHEQYF. CDR3 sequence (DNA): TGTGCCAGCAGCACCCGGGACAGGCGTCACGAGCAGTACTTC.

This rearrangement joins TRBV5-1 to TRBJ1-4; 8 bases map to TRBD1. The CDR3 extends over 17 amino acids. From germline, CDR1 is SGHRS and CDR2 YFSETQ. Unmatched junction bases numbered 14, after V lost 4 bases and J lost 6 bases. The CDR3 is CASSLLSRLDRDEKLFF. CDR3 sequence (DNA): TGCGCCAGCAGCCTGTTATCGCGGCTGGACAGGGATGAAAAACTGTTTTTT.

This chain joins TRBV15 and TRBJ1-2; 8 nucleotides agree with TRBD1. The germline gives CDR1 LNHNV, CDR2 YYDKDF (reference sequence). V shed 1 base, J shed 2 bases, and the junction held 3 bases outside the gene matches. This CDR3 has 15 amino acids. CDR3 in DNA: TGTGCCACCAGCAGAGGGACAGGGACCAACTATGGCTACACCTTC. This translates into CATSRGTGTNYGYTF.

The rearrangement links TRBV28 to TRBJ1-3, with TRBD1 matching over 8 bases. J lost 4 bases, V lost 3 bases, and 2 bases had no gene match. The CDR3 has 14 amino acids. Germline lookup yields CDR1 MDHEN and CDR2 SYDVKM. The CDR3 loop is CASSLDREGNTIYF. CDR3 nucleotide sequence: TGTGCCAGCAGTTTGGACAGGGAAGGAAACACCATATATTTT.

The chain has TRBV28 and TRBJ2-1; tentative D call: TRBD2 (5 bases). Per the germline V gene, CDR1 is MDHEN and CDR2 is SYDVKM. The CDR3 is made up of 12 amino acids. The V and J ends lost 4 bases and 8 bases respectively, with 9 bases between them. The CDR3 coding sequence is TGTGCCAGCAGTTCCTTGAGGGATGAGCAGTTCTTC. Encoded protein: CASSSLRDEQFF.

The chain has TRBV7-9 and TRBJ2-5, with 7 positions matching TRBD1. The junction had 12 bases not matched to a gene; V was cut back by 4 bases and J by 4 bases. The length of the CDR3 is 16 residues. Germline loops: CDR1 SEHNR, CDR2 FQNEAQ (reference sequence). For the CDR3, the DNA is TGTGCCAGCAGCTCCATATACGAGGGGGCCCTAGAGACCCAGTACTTC. Its translation is CASSSIYEGALETQYF.

V and J are TRBV27 and TRBJ1-5; possibly TRBD1 for D (5 bases). CDR1 and CDR2 (germline): MNHEY, SMNVEV (reference sequence). This CDR3 has 16 amino acids. V dropped 5 bases and J dropped 2 bases, with 16 bases sitting between them. CDR3 nucleotide sequence: TGTGCCAGCAGTGAGATGTTGGGGGAGGGCAATCAGCCCCAGCATTTT. Protein sequence: CASSEMLGEGNQPQHF.

This clone is classed as medium-sized. This rearrangement joins TRBV6-1 to TRBJ2-1, with 11 bases matching TRBD2. Germline V lookup: CDR1 MNHNS, CDR2 SASEGT. There are 16 residues in the CDR3. With 2 bases clipped from V and 6 bases from J, the junction kept 6 bases outside the gene matches. The CDR3 coding sequence is TGTGCCAGCAGTGAACTAGCCGGGACTAGCGGCAATGAGCAGTTCTTC. Amino acids: CASSELAGTSGNEQFF.

The CDR3 DNA reads as TGTGCCAGTACCATTAGCAATCAGCCCCAGCATTTT. Protein: CASTISNQPQHF. The gene calls are TRBV19 and TRBJ1-5, with unresolved D. The CDR3 loop spans 12 amino acids. Germline loops: CDR1 LNHDA, CDR2 SQIVND (reference sequence). Deletions cut 7 bases from V and 0 bases from J, with 4 bases between.

The chain uses TRBV5-4 and TRBJ2-7; TRBD1 aligns across 8 bases. CDR1 SGHNT and CDR2 YYREEE come from the germline V gene (reference sequence). This CDR3 comprises 14 residues. The trim removed 4 bases at V and 1 base at J, leaving 4 bases unmatched. CDR3 sequence reads: CASSQTGESYEQYF. CDR3 DNA: TGTGCCAGCAGCCAGACAGGGGAGTCCTACGAGCAGTACTTC.

The genes are TRBV21-1 and TRBJ1-6. TRBV21-1 is given as a pseudogene. CDR3 length: 13 amino acids. The CDR3 nucleotides are TGTGCCAGCCCTTGTCGGCGGAATTCACCCCTCCACTTT. Translating it yields CASPCRRNSPLHF.

This sequence joins TRBV28 and TRBJ2-7; D might be TRBD1 (6 bases). Deletions cut 6 bases from V and 2 bases from J, with 14 bases between. Germline CDR1 is MDHEN and CDR2 is SYDVKM. The CDR3 length is 14 residues. This CDR3 is CASSQDSPPYEQYF. DNA for the CDR3: TGTGCCAGCAGCCAGGACAGTCCCCCCTACGAGCAGTACTTC.

The chain employs TRBV15 and TRBJ1-3; possibly TRBD1 for D (6 bases). The length of the CDR3 is 14 residues. V gave up 3 bases and J gave up 4 bases, with 10 bases separating them. CDR1 is LNHNV and CDR2 is YYDKDF in the germline V gene (reference sequence). The CDR3 protein is CATSSYQGGNTIYF. The CDR3 DNA sequence: TGTGCCACCAGCAGTTATCAGGGGGGAAACACCATATATTTT.

The chain carries TRBV7-2 and TRBJ1-1, with D tentatively TRBD1 (6 bases). The length of the CDR3 is 19 residues. V dropped 2 bases and J dropped 0 bases, with 22 bases sitting between them. From germline, CDR1 is SGHTA and CDR2 FQGNSA. This CDR3 is CASSLRGTGLMFVNTEAFF. For the CDR3, the DNA is TGTGCCAGCAGCTTAAGAGGAACAGGGTTAATGTTCGTGAACACTGAAGCTTTCTTT.

The V gene is TRBV2, the J gene TRBJ1-4, with D maybe TRBD1 (6 bases). Germline V CDR1 and CDR2: SNHLY, FYNNEI. V was cut by 5 bases and J by 7 bases, with 17 bases left in between. The CDR3 consists of 15 residues. The CDR3 DNA follows: TGTGCCAGCAGTCTAATCGGGACAAGGGGTGAAAAACTGTTTTTT. Translating it yields CASSLIGTRGEKLFF. The full variable domain, in which reference TRBV2 and TRBJ1-4 provide the parts outside the CDR3, is EPEVTQTPSHQVTQMGQEVILRCVPISNHLYFYWYRQILGQKVEFLVSFYNNEISEKSEIFDDQFSVERPDGSNFTLKIRSTKLEDSAMYFCASSLIGTRGEKLFFGSGTQLSVL.

V gene TRBV27 combines with J gene TRBJ1-4, with D possibly matching TRBD1 (5 bases). Germline V CDR1 and CDR2: MNHEY, SMNVEV (reference sequence). Trimming stripped 2 bases from V and 6 bases from J, with 7 bases between. This CDR3 has 13 residues. CDR3 residues: CASSLTGDEKLFF. Written as DNA, the CDR3 is TGTGCCAGCAGTTTAACAGGAGATGAAAAACTGTTTTTT.

The chain combines TRBV28 with TRBJ1-2; possible D gene TRBD1, 6 bases. Trimming cost V 5 bases and J 7 bases, with 14 bases left between them. The CDR3 has 13 amino acids. CDR1 is MDHEN and CDR2 is SYDVKM in the germline V gene. The CDR3 coding sequence is TGTGCCAGCAGTGGTACAGGGTACTCTGGCTACACCTTC. Translating it yields CASSGTGYSGYTF.

The V call is TRBV2, the J call TRBJ1-1, with D uncertain. The CDR3 has 12 amino acids. V was clipped by 3 bases and J by 2 bases, with 4 bases between them. Looked up from germline, CDR1 is SNHLY and CDR2 is FYNNEI. The CDR3 region is CASSDSNTEAFF. CDR3 nucleotide sequence: TGTGCCAGCAGTGACAGTAACACTGAAGCTTTCTTT. Full variable domain (missing parts from reference TRBV2 and TRBJ1-1): EPEVTQTPSHQVTQMGQEVILRCVPISNHLYFYWYRQILGQKVEFLVSFYNNEISEKSEIFDDQFSVERPDGSNFTLKIRSTKLEDSAMYFCASSDSNTEAFFGQGTRLTVV.

V and J are TRBV10-1 and TRBJ2-1; maybe TRBD1 (5 bases). CDR3 length: 14 amino acids. Per germline, CDR1 WNHNN and CDR2 SYGVQD (reference sequence). V dropped 3 bases and J dropped 2 bases, with 8 bases sitting between them. CDR3 in amino acids: CASSERGTYNEQFF. In nucleotides, the CDR3 is TGCGCCAGCAGTGAAAGGGGAACCTACAATGAGCAGTTCTTC.

This chain joins TRBV5-1 and TRBJ1-2; 8 bases align to TRBD1. From germline, CDR1 is SGHRS and CDR2 YFSETQ. The CDR3 runs to 17 residues. Germline trimming cut 3 bases from V and 3 bases from J; bases unmatched to any gene: 13. Written as DNA, the CDR3 is TGCGCCAGCAGCTCCCTAATGACAGGGGATTCGGACTATGGCTACACCTTC. The encoded protein is CASSSLMTGDSDYGYTF.

This chain links TRBV9 with TRBJ2-5, with D perhaps matching TRBD2 (6 bases). This CDR3 is built from 15 residues. The germline V and J ends were trimmed by 4 bases and 3 bases, with 16 bases remaining between them. Per the germline V gene, CDR1 is SGDLS and CDR2 is YYNGEE. Here the CDR3 DNA reads TGTGCCAGCAGCCGTGTAGGTCCGGGAGAAGAGACCCAGTACTTC. It encodes CASSRVGPGEETQYF.

The chain recombines TRBV5-4 with TRBJ2-1, with a weak D call TRBD2 (5 bases). Germline CDR1 and CDR2: SGHNT and YYREEE (reference sequence). The CDR3 sequence is 16 residues long. V was trimmed by 0 bases and J by 0 bases, leaving 10 bases between them. The CDR3 sequence: CASSLGGASSYNEQFF. CDR3 bases: TGTGCCAGCAGCTTGGGGGGAGCTAGCTCCTACAATGAGCAGTTCTTC. Filled out from reference TRBV5-4 and TRBJ2-1, the complete variable domain reads ETGVTQSPTHLIKTRGQQVTLRCSSQSGHNTVSWYQQALGQGPQFIFQYYREEENGRGNFPPRFSGLQFPNYSSELNVNALELDDSALYLCASSLGGASSYNEQFFGPGTRLTVL.

V is TRBV7-9 and J is TRBJ2-5; possibly TRBD2 for D (6 bases). Trimming took 8 bases from V and 3 from J, leaving 10 bases between them. The CDR3 loop spans 12 amino acids. Germline V CDR1 and CDR2: SEHNR, FQNEAQ (reference sequence). Here the CDR3 DNA reads TGTGCCAGCGGGGGGAGGAAAGAGACCCAGTACTTC. Amino acids: CASGGRKETQYF.

The chain couples TRBV21-1 to TRBJ2-3; whether TRBD2, the table's D call, matches the DNA was not checked. TRBV21-1 is designated a pseudogene. This CDR3 contains 14 residues. The CDR3 sequence is CASTQLGIGDTQYF. The DNA of the CDR3 is TGTGCCAGCACCCAACTAGGGATCGGAGATACGCAGTATTTT.